Given below is one T cell receptor (beta chain) in context. This entry is derived from a study of blood T cell repertoires in COVID-19. The wider study: Material from acute and convalescent COVID-19 was sourced from the United States, Italy and Spain. Nucleic acid was either cDNA or gDNA, and it came from T cells, B-cell-depleted T cells, or PBMCs.

Source study methods: Amplification from reference gene primers served as the basis for estimated nucleated cell counts. Assay: immunoSEQ multiplex PCR; the TCRdb copy retains only in-frame clones and omits some. V, J and clone size are those of that table, while D and trimming were read from the DNA. The sample contains 85,000 to 100,000 clones, 80% of which appear only once. The sequence was collected from a man in his forties or fifties who had recovered from COVID-19. The sample consisted of peripheral blood.

CDR3 sequence (DNA): TGCGCCAGCAGCTTCGCAGGGATGAACACTGAAGCTTTCTTT. Residues: CASSFAGMNTEAFF. The chain is built from TRBV5-1 and TRBJ1-1; possible D gene TRBD1, 5 bases. CDR3 size: 14 residues. V lost 2 bases, J lost 0 bases, and 8 bases lay in between. Germline V gene sequence: CDR1 SGHRS, CDR2 YFSETQ. The complete variable domain, with remaining parts taken from reference TRBV5-1 and TRBJ1-1, reads KAGVTQTPRYLIKTRGQQVTLSCSPISGHRSVSWYQQTPGQGLQFLFEYFSETQRNKGNFPGRFSGRQFSNSRSEMNVSTLELGDSALYLCASSFAGMNTEAFFGQGTRLTVV.